The entry that follows covers one T cell receptor beta chain sequence. This entry is derived from a study of control samples from healthy donors and cancer patients. Using immunoSEQ multiplex PCR, the repertoire was profiled, and TCRdb retains in-frame clones only, with some absent. Of some 74,000 clones listed, approximately 94% are singletons. The CDR3 totals 15 residues. The germline V gene has CDR1 MNHEY and CDR2 SVGAGI. The germline V and J ends were trimmed by 6 bases and 6 bases, with 18 bases remaining between them. This TCR was recovered from a woman in her twenties or thirties in good health. The chain employs TRBV6-5 and TRBJ1-5; weak D call: TRBD1 (6 bases). The specimen was blood. Here the CDR3 reads CASRVIRDTGQPQHF. The CDR3 DNA is TGTGCCAGCAGGGTAATCCGGGACACGGGTCAGCCCCAGCATTTT.